This T cell receptor beta chain was identified in a study of CD8 T cells in ankylosing spondylitis. Findings and caveats of the study: Relatively rare in peripheral blood, disease-linked clones were also CD8+. Significantly higher representation of disease-linked clones was reported for matched ankylosing spondylitis synovial fluid.

There are 14 residues in the CDR3. Trimming shortened V by 3 bases and J by 8 bases, and 19 bases separated the two germline ends. In germline, CDR1 is DFQATT, CDR2 SNEGSKA (reference sequence). Turning to this clonotype: The antigen remains undetermined.

Each TCR beta library was made by quantitative 5'-RACE that incorporated molecular barcodes. TCRdb fed the 5' RACE reads into MiXCR, producing one record per CDR3 protein. The table records nearly 250,000 distinct CDR3 sequences, 30% to 35% of them present only once. V and J are TRBV20-1 and TRBJ1-2, with D hard to call. The specimen sequenced was blood, either unsorted or a sorted T cell fraction (not recorded which). The sequence was obtained from a male donor with ankylosing spondylitis or in good health (not recorded which). The CDR3 nucleotides read TGCAGTGCTAGTCGCATTGCCCGTGGGATCGGCTACACCTTC. It specifies CSASRIARGIGYTF.